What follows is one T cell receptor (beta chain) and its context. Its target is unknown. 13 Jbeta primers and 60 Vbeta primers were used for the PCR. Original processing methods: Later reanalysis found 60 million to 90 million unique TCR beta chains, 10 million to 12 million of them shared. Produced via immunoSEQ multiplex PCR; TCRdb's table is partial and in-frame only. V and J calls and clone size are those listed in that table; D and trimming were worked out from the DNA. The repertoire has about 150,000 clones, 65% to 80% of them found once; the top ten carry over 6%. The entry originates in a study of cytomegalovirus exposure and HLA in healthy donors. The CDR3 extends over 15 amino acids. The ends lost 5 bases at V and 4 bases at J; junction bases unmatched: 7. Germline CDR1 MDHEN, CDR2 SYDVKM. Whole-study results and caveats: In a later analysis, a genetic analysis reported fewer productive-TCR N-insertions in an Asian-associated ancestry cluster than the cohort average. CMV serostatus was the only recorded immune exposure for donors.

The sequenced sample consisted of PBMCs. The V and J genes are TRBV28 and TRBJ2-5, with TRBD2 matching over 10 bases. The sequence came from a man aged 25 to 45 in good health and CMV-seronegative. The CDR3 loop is CASSLLAGEGETQYF. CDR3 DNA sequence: TGTGCCAGCAGTCTTCTAGCGGGGGAGGGAGAGACCCAGTACTTC.